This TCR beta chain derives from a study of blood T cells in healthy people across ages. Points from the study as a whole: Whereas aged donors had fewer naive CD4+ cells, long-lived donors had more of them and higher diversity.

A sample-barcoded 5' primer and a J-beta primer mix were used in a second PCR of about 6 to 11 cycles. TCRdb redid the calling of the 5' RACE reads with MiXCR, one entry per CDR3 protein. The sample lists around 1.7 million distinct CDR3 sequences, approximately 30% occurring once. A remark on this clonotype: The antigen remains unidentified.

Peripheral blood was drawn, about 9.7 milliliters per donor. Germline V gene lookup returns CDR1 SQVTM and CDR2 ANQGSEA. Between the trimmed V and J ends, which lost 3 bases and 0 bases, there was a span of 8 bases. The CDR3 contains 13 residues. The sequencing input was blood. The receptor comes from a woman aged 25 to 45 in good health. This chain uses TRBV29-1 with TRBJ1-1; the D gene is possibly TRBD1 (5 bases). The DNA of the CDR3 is TGCAGCGTTGACTGGGGCCTGAACACTGAAGCTTTCTTT. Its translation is CSVDWGLNTEAFF.